The source of this T cell receptor (beta chain) is a study of OX40 agonist ivuxolimab in advanced cancers. Describing the broader study: Ivuxolimab was a fully human IgG2 agonistic monoclonal antibody targeting the costimulatory receptor OX40 (CD134). Intravenous ivuxolimab was administered to patients every 2 weeks at six dose levels: 0.01, 0.1, 0.3, 1.5, 3 and 10 mg/kg. Of the 52 patients in dose escalation, some 20 had hepatocellular carcinoma, approximately 15 had melanoma, 9 had renal cell carcinoma and 9 had head and neck cancer. The dose-escalation cohort was around 83% male with a mean age of about 54 years, ranging from roughly 23 to 90. Prior anti-PD-1, anti-PD-L1 or anti-CTLA-4 therapy was permitted, and 30% to 45% of dose-escalation patients had received checkpoint inhibitors. Partial responses occurred in three dose-escalation patients: two with cutaneous melanoma and one with hepatocellular carcinoma. The point of sequencing TCRbeta in the periphery was to test whether ivuxolimab changed TCR sequence diversity and drove clonal T-cell expansion. The paper describes the monotherapy dose-escalation part (N ≈ 49 patients) of the phase I trial of ivuxolimab.

CDR1 and CDR2 are drawn from the germline V gene: SGHRS, YFSETQ. V loses 3 bases of germline sequence and J loses 5 bases, and the interval between the two ends is 12 bases. The CDR3, from cysteine to phenylalanine, totals 14 residues. Only the CDR3 part of the read is kept: 42 bases, read in frame from the first base. The trial excluded patients who had a history of autoimmune disease or were on systemic immunosuppression. In every dose cohort, peripheral blood was drawn for TCR sequencing at baseline, cycle 4 day 1, and cycle 7 day 1. The samples were drawn from a first-in-human, open-label, multicenter phase I dose-escalation trial of ivuxolimab. Adults with locally advanced or metastatic head and neck squamous cell, hepatocellular, melanoma or renal cell carcinoma were enrolled in the trial. Before TCR sequencing, CD4+ T cells and CD8+ T cells from peripheral blood were sorted into separate populations.

About this clone itself: It has no known antigen specificity. One base away there is no much larger clone; base qualities are not given.

Beyond this particular receptor, the publication reports: At doses from 0.1 to 3.0 mg/kg, clonal expansion was seen in both CD4+ and CD8+ blood T cells between baseline and week 6. On average, CD8+ T cells showed more expanded clones than CD4+ T cells after ivuxolimab. In the 0.1-3.0 mg/kg groups, partial responders were among the patients with the lowest normalized peripheral clonal expansion, particularly in CD8+ T cells. Low levels of normalized T-cell clonal expansion were also seen in some patients who did not respond. The antigen specificity of the clonally expanded peripheral T cells was not determined.

Genomic DNA was extracted from sorted cells for sequencing of the TCRbeta CDR3 region. TCRbeta CDR3 regions were sequenced using the immunoSEQ Assay. The immuneACCESS repertoire file appears here via TCRdb, limited to in-frame rearrangements. These files lack a portion of the clones; in checked studies, under half of the deficit traces to unresolved V genes, and the cause of the others is not known. Within this sample are roughly 61,000 clones, with more than 80% of them counted one time only. The biggest ten clones account for under 2.5% of the sample. The V gene is TRBV5-1 and the J gene is TRBJ2-1; TRBD2 could be the D gene, as 5 bases match. The sequence was obtained from an adult with an advanced solid tumor such as melanoma, head and neck, liver or kidney cancer. The sample consisted of CD4+ or CD8+ T cells sorted from blood, taken in a trial of the OX40 agonist ivuxolimab. Here the CDR3 is given as CASSSTNTHNEQFF. The DNA sequence is given as TGCGCCAGCAGCTCGACTAATACCCACAATGAGCAGTTCTTC.